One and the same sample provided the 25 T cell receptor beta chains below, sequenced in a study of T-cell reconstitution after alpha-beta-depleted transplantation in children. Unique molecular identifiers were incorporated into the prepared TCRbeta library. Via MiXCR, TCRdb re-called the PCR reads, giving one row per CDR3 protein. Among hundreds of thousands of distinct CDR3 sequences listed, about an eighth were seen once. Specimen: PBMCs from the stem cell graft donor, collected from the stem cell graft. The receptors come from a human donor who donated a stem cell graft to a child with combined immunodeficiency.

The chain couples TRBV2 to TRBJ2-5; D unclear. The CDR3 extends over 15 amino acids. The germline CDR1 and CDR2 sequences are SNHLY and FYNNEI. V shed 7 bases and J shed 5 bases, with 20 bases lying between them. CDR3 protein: CASNPVGPRWETQYF. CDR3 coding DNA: TGTGCCAGCAACCCGGTCGGGCCTAGGTGGGAGACCCAGTACTTC.

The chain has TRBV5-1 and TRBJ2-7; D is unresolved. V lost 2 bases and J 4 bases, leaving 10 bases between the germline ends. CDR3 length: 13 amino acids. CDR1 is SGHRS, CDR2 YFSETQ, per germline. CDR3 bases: TGCGCCAGCAGCTTCCGGCCCTATTACGAGCAGTACTTC. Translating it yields CASSFRPYYEQYF.

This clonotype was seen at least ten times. The CDR3 DNA reads as TGCGCCAGCAGCCAAGATTTAGTAGGACAGCTGAACACTGAAGCTTTCTTT. This translates into CASSQDLVGQLNTEAFF. V and J are TRBV4-3 and TRBJ1-1, with D maybe TRBD1 (6 bases). This CDR3 spans 17 amino acids. Per germline, CDR1 LGHNA and CDR2 YSLEER. The ends were cut back, 0 bases at V and 0 bases at J, with 14 bases in the middle.

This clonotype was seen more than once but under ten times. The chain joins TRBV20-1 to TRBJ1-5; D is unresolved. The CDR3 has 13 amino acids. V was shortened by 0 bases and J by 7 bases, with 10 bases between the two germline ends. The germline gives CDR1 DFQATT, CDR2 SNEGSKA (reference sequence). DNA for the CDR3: TGCAGTGCTAGAGATTCGGTTGGACAGCCCCAGCATTTT. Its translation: CSARDSVGQPQHF.

The CDR3 region is CASSVPSTDTEAFF. The DNA of the CDR3 is TGTGCCAGCAGCGTACCCAGCACCGACACTGAAGCTTTCTTT. The chain combines TRBV9 with TRBJ1-1; D remains unclear. This CDR3 region has 14 residues. Trimming pared 1 base from V and 3 bases from J, leaving 10 bases between. Germline lookup yields CDR1 SGDLS and CDR2 YYNGEE. The full variable domain, rest sourced from reference TRBV9 and TRBJ1-1, is DSGVTQTPKHLITATGQRVTLRCSPRSGDLSVYWYQQSLDQGLQFLIQYYNGEERAKGNILERFSAQQFPDLHSELNLSSLELGDSALYFCASSVPSTDTEAFFGQGTRLTVV.

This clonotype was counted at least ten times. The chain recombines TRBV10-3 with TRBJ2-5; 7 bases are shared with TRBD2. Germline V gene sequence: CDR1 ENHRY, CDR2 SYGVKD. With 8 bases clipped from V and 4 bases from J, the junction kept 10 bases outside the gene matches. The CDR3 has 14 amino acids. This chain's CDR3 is CAIAPRGYLETQYF. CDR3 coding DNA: TGTGCCATCGCCCCGCGGGGGTACCTAGAGACCCAGTACTTC.

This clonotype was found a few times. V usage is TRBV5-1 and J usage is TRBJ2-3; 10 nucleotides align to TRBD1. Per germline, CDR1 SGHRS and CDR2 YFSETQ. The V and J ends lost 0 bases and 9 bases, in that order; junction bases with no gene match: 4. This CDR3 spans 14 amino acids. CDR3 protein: CASSLGGQGRTQYF. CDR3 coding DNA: TGCGCCAGCAGCTTGGGGGGACAGGGGAGGACGCAGTATTTT.

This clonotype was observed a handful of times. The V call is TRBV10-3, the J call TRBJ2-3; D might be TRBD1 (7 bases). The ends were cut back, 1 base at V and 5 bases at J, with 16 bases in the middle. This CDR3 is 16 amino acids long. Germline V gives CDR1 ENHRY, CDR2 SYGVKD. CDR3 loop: CAISELWSGGGDTQYF. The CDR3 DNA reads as TGTGCCATCAGTGAGTTGTGGTCAGGGGGAGGAGATACGCAGTATTTT.

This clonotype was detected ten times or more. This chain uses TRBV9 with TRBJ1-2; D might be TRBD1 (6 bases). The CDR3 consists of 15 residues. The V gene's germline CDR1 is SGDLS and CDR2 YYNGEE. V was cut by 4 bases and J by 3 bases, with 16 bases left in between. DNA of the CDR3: TGTGCCAGCAGCCCTAATGAGGGACACCACTATGGCTACACCTTC. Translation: CASSPNEGHHYGYTF.

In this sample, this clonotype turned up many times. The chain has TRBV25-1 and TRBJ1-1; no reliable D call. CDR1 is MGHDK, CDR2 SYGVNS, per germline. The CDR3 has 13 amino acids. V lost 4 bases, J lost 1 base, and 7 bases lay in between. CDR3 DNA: TGTGCCAGCAGTGTTCGACAGAACACTGAAGCTTTCTTT. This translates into CASSVRQNTEAFF.

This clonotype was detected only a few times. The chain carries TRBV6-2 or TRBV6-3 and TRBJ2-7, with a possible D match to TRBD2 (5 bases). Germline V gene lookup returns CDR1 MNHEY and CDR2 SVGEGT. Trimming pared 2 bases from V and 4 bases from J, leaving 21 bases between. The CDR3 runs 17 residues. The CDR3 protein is CASSYPTGGSGFYEQYF. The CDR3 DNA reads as TGTGCCAGCAGTTACCCGACCGGAGGCAGCGGATTTTACGAGCAGTACTTC.

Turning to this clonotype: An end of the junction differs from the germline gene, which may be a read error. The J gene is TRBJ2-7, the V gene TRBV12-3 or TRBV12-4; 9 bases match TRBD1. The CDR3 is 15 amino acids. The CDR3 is CSSIKSGTGYYEQYF. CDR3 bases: TGTTCCAGCATCAAATCAGGGACAGGGTACTACGAGCAGTACTTC.

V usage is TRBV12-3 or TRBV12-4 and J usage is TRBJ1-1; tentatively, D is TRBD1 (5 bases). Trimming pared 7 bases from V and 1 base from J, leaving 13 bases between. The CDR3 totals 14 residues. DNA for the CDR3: TGTGCCAGCACCTGGGGGGTTCAGAACACTGAAGCTTTCTTT. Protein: CASTWGVQNTEAFF.

As DNA, the CDR3 is TGTGCCAGCAGTTTAGCGCCGGGGGGCAGGGTTTATGGCTACACCTTC. Its translation is CASSLAPGGRVYGYTF. The chain carries TRBV12-3 or TRBV12-4 and TRBJ1-2; TRBD1 might be the D (6 bases). V was shortened by 0 bases and J by 5 bases, with 16 bases between the two germline ends. The CDR3 extends over 16 amino acids.

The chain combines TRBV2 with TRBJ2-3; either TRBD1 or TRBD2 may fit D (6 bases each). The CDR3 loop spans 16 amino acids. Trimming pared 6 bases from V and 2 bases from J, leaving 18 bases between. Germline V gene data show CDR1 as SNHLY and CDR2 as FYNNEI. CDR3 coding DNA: TGTGCCAGCAGGGGCCAGCCGGGGGCGTCCACAGATACGCAGTATTTT. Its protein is CASRGQPGASTDTQYF.

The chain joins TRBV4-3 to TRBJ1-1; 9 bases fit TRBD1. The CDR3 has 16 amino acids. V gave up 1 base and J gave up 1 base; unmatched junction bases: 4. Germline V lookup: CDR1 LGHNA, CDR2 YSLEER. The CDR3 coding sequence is TGCGCCAGCAGCCAAGGGCAGACAGGGGGGAACACTGAAGCTTTCTTT. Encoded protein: CASSQGQTGGNTEAFF.

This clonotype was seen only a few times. CDR3 bases: TGTGCCAGCAGCGTAGGGGGGGACAGGGCGTACGAGCAGTACTTC. This encodes CASSVGGDRAYEQYF. The gene calls are TRBV9 and TRBJ2-7; 9 bases map to TRBD1. V trimming: 0 bases; J trimming: 4 bases; junction bases outside the gene matches: 5. The length of the CDR3 is 15 residues. CDR1 and CDR2 from the germline V gene are SGDLS and YYNGEE.

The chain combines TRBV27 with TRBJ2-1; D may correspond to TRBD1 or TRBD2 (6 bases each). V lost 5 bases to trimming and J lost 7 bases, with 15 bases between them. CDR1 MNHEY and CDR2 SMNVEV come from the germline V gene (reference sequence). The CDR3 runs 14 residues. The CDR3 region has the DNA TGTGCCAGCAGTCCTATAGGGGGGAGGAATGAGCAGTTCTTC. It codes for CASSPIGGRNEQFF.

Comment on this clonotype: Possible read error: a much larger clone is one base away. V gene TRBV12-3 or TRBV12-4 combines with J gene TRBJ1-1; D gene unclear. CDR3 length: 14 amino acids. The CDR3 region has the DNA TGTTCCAGCAGTTTTGAGATACTGAACACTGAAGCTTTCTTT. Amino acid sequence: CSSSFEILNTEAFF.

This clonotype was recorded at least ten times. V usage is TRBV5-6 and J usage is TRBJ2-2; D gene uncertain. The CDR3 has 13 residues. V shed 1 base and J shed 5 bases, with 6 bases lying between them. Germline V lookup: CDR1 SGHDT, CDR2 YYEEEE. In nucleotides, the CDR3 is TGTGCCAGCAGCTTGTATCCAACCGGGGAGCTGTTTTTT. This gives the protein CASSLYPTGELFF.

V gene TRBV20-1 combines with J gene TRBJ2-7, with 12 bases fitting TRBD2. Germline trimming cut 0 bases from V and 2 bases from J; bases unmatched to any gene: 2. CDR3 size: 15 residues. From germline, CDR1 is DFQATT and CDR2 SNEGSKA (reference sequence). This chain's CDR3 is CSARDRTSGAYEQYF. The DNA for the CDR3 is TGCAGTGCTAGAGATAGGACTAGCGGGGCCTACGAGCAGTACTTC.

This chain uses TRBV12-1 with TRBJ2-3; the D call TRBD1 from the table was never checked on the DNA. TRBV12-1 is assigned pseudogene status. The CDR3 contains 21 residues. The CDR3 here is CASTPFPRNCRDRGGTDTQYF. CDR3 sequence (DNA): TGTGCCAGCACCCCTTTTCCGAGGAATTGCCGGGACAGGGGTGGCACAGATACGCAGTATTTT.

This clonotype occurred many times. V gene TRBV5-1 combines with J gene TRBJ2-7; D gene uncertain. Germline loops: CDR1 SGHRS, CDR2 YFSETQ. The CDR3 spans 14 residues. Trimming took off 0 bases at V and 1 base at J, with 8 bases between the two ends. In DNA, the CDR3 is TGCGCCAGCAGCTTGGTTGGGGATTCCTACGAGCAGTACTTC. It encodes CASSLVGDSYEQYF. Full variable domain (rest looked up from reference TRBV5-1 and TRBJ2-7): KAGVTQTPRYLIKTRGQQVTLSCSPISGHRSVSWYQQTPGQGLQFLFEYFSETQRNKGNFPGRFSGRQFSNSRSEMNVSTLELGDSALYLCASSLVGDSYEQYFGPGTRLTVT.

CDR3 loop: CASSPMISNQPQHF. The DNA for the CDR3 is TGTGCCAGCAGTCCTATGATTAGCAATCAGCCCCAGCATTTT. The J gene is TRBJ1-5, the V gene TRBV28; D gene uncertain. Germline lookup yields CDR1 MDHEN and CDR2 SYDVKM. The CDR3 sequence is 14 residues long. The V and J ends lost 5 bases and 0 bases respectively, with 8 bases between them.

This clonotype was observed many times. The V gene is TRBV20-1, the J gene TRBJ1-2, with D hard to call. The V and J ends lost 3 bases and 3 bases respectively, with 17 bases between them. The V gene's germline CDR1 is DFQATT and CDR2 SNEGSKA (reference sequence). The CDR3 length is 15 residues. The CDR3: CSASRPLSGDYGYTF. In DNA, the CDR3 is TGCAGTGCTAGTCGTCCCCTCAGCGGTGACTATGGCTACACCTTC.